These 13 T cell receptor beta chains were sequenced from one sample in a study of cytomegalovirus exposure and HLA in healthy donors. PCR employed 60 Vbeta and 13 Jbeta primers. The protocol was immunoSEQ multiplex PCR, while the TCRdb copy is restricted to in-frame clones and leaves out a portion. The sample comprises some 60,000 clones, roughly 85% of which are singletons, and around a tenth rests with the top ten. What was sequenced was PBMCs. These receptors came from a female donor in good health and CMV-seronegative.

The chain has TRBV4-1 and TRBJ1-1; no clear D gene. CDR1 and CDR2 from the germline V gene are MGHRA and YSYEKL. The CDR3 is 13 amino acids. V was clipped by 7 bases and J by 3 bases, with 12 bases between them. CDR3 loop: CASTSPRHTEAFF. CDR3 DNA: TGCGCCAGCACCTCACCTAGGCACACTGAAGCTTTCTTT.

The gene calls are TRBV10-3 and TRBJ1-1; 8 nucleotides agree with TRBD1. Trimming removed 6 bases from V and 5 bases from J; junction bases left unmatched: 5. Germline V gene data show CDR1 as ENHRY and CDR2 as SYGVKD. The CDR3 is 13 amino acids. The chain's CDR3 is CAIRGQGATEAFF. CDR3 sequence (DNA): TGTGCCATCAGGGGTCAGGGGGCAACTGAAGCTTTCTTT.

The chain couples TRBV6-5 to TRBJ1-1; weak D call: TRBD1 (5 bases). Germline assignment: CDR1 MNHEY and CDR2 SVGAGI. CDR3 size: 12 residues. With 10 bases removed from V and 5 bases from J, the gap between germline ends came to 14 bases. DNA of the CDR3: TGTGCCACCGAAGCAGGGCGAACTGAAGCTTTCTTT. It codes for CATEAGRTEAFF.

Points on this clone: Sequence at one end of the junction differs from germline and may be a read error. This chain links TRBV6-6 with TRBJ2-7, with D possibly TRBD1 on 6 matching bases. Germline lookup yields CDR1 MNHNY and CDR2 SVGAGI (reference sequence). This CDR3 has 14 residues. This CDR3 is CASSYLDSISGRHF. In DNA, the CDR3 is TGTGCCAGCAGTTACCTGGACAGCATCTCCGGCAGACACTTC.

The chain joins TRBV6-1 to TRBJ1-1, with 7 positions matching TRBD1. The CDR3 is made up of 18 amino acids. Germline lookup yields CDR1 MNHNS and CDR2 SASEGT. V gave up 1 base and J gave up 7 bases; unmatched junction bases: 18. The CDR3 region has the DNA TGTGCCAGCAGTGAAGATAGCCACTTTGCAGGGGGTTTCGGTGAAGCTTTCTTT. This translates into CASSEDSHFAGGFGEAFF.

This chain connects TRBV6-7 to TRBJ2-2; D perhaps matches TRBD1 (5 bases). TRBV6-7 is an ORF; its function is uncertain. V was pared by 2 bases and J by 5 bases, with 9 bases between. This CDR3 region has 14 residues. DNA of the CDR3: TGTGCCAGCAGTTACCCCGCAGGGACCGGGGAGCTGTTTTTT. Protein sequence: CASSYPAGTGELFF.

The chain employs TRBV7-9 and TRBJ2-7; the match to TRBD2 covers 8 bases. V dropped 1 base and J dropped 4; count of bases not matched to a gene: 12. CDR1 and CDR2 from the germline V gene are SEHNR and FQNEAQ (reference sequence). CDR3 length equals 17 residues. This CDR3 reads CASSLGLKAGDWYEQYF. For the CDR3, the DNA is TGTGCCAGCAGCTTAGGTTTAAAAGCGGGAGATTGGTACGAGCAGTACTTC.

The V gene is TRBV7-9, the J gene TRBJ1-4; D call uncertain. CDR3 length: 14 residues. Germline-derived CDR1 and CDR2 are SEHNR and FQNEAQ (reference sequence). The ends were cut back, 3 bases at V and 8 bases at J, with 13 bases in the middle. As DNA, the CDR3 is TGTGCCAGCAGCTTGGGGAGGGAGGCCGAAAAACTGTTTTTT. As protein: CASSLGREAEKLFF.

The table lists this clone with a count of one. This chain connects TRBV2 to TRBJ2-1, with D uncertain. Deletions cut 3 bases from V and 6 bases from J, with 6 bases between. CDR3 length equals 12 residues. Germline CDR1 and CDR2: SNHLY and FYNNEI. CDR3 in amino acids: CASSETRNEQFF. Written as DNA, the CDR3 is TGTGCCAGCAGTGAGACACGCAATGAGCAGTTCTTC.

This clone was seen more than once but under ten times. CDR3 bases: TGTGCCAGCAGTGACGTCGGTATCTATGAGCAGTTCTTC. Amino acid sequence: CASSDVGIYEQFF. The chain links TRBV2 to TRBJ2-1; no definite D call. The CDR3 consists of 13 residues. The V end lost 3 bases, the J end lost 8 bases, and 11 bases lay between the germline ends. The germline CDR1 and CDR2 sequences are SNHLY and FYNNEI. The variable domain in full, with the rest retrieved from reference TRBV2 and TRBJ2-1, is EPEVTQTPSHQVTQMGQEVILRCVPISNHLYFYWYRQILGQKVEFLVSFYNNEISEKSEIFDDQFSVERPDGSNFTLKIRSTKLEDSAMYFCASSDVGIYEQFFGPGTRLTVL.

This rearrangement joins TRBV10-3 to TRBJ1-2, with 10 bases identical to TRBD1. The trim removed 4 bases at V and 3 bases at J, leaving 2 bases unmatched. Germline V gives CDR1 ENHRY, CDR2 SYGVKD. The CDR3 spans 14 residues. The CDR3 loop is CAISGGTGDYGYTF. Written as DNA, the CDR3 is TGTGCCATCAGTGGGGGGACAGGGGACTATGGCTACACCTTC.

This clone occurred once. The rearrangement links TRBV18 to TRBJ2-1, with D perhaps matching TRBD1 (6 bases). The V gene's germline CDR1 is KGHSH and CDR2 LQKENI. The V and J ends lost 4 bases and 2 bases respectively, with 12 bases between them. This CDR3 has 15 amino acids. This CDR3 reads CASSQTGNPYNEQFF. The CDR3 region has the DNA TGTGCCAGCTCACAAACAGGGAACCCCTACAATGAGCAGTTCTTC.

The CDR3 sequence: CAYKATANTEAFF. The CDR3 bases are TGTGCCTACAAAGCGACAGCGAACACTGAAGCTTTCTTT. This sequence joins TRBV10-3 and TRBJ1-1; TRBD1 is a possible D gene (5 bases). This CDR3 spans 13 amino acids. Germline-derived CDR1 and CDR2 are ENHRY and SYGVKD. V was pared by 11 bases and J by 1 base, with 14 bases between.